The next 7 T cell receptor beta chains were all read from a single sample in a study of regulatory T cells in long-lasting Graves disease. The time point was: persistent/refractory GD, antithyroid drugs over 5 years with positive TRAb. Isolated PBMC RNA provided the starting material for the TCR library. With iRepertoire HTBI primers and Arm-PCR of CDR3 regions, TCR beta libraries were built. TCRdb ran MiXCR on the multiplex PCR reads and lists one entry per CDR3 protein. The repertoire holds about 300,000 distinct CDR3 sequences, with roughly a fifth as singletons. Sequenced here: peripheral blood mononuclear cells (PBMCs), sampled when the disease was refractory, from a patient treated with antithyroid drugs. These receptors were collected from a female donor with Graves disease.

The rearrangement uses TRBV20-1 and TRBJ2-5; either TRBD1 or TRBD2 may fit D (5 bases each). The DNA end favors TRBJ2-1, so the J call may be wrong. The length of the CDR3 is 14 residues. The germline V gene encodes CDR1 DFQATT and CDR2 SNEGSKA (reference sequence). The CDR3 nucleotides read TGCAGTGCTAGAAAAAGCGGTAGGGGCAATGAGCAGTTCTTC. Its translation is CSARKSGRGNEQFF.

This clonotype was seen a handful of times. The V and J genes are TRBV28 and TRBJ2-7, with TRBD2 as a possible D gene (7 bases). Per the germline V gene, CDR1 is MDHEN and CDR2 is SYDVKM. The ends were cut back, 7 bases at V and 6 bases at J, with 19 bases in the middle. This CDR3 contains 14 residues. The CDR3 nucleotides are TGTGCCAGCAAGGGGGGGGTCCAATTTCGCGAGCAGTACTTC. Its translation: CASKGGVQFREQYF.

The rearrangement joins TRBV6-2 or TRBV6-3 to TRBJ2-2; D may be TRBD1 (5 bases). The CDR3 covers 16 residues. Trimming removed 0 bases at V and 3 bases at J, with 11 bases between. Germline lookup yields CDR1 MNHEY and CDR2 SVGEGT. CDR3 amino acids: CASSYSADSHTGELFF. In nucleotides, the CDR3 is TGTGCCAGCAGTTACTCCGCAGACAGTCACACCGGGGAGCTGTTTTTT.

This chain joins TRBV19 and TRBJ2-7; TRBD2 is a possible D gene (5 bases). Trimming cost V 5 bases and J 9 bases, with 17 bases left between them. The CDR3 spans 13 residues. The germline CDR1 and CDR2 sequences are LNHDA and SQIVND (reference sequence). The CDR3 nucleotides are TGTGCCAGTAGTCCCCAAGAGGGAACGGCGCAGTACTTC. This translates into CASSPQEGTAQYF.

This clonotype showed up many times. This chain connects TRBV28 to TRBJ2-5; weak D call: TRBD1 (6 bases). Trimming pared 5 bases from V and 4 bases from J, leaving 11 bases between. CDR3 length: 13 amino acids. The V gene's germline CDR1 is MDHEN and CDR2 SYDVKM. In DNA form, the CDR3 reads TGTGCCAGCAGTCCACAGGGTTTAGAGACCCAGTACTTC. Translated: CASSPQGLETQYF. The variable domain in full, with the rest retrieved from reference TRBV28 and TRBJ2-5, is DVKVTQSSRYLVKRTGEKVFLECVQDMDHENMFWYRQDPGLGLRLIYFSYDVKMKEKGDIPEGYSVSREKKERFSLILESASTNQTSMYLCASSPQGLETQYFGPGTRLLVL.

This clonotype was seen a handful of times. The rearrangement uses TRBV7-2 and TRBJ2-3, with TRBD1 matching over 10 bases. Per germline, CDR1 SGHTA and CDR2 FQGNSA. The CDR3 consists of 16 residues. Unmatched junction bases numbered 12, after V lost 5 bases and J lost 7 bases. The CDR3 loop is CASSRDRGGEGHTQYF. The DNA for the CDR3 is TGTGCCAGCAGCCGGGACAGGGGAGGGGAGGGACATACGCAGTATTTT. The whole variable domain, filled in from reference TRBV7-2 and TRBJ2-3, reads GAGVSQSPSNKVTEKGKDVELRCDPISGHTALYWYRQSLGQGLEFLIYFQGNSAPDKSGLPSDRFSAERTGGSVSTLTIQRTQQEDSAVYLCASSRDRGGEGHTQYFGPGTRLTVL.

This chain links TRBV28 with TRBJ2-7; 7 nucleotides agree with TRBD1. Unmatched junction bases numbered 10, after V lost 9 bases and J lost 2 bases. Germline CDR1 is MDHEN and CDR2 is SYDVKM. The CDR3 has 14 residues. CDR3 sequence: CARDPTGSAYEQYF. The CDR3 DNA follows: TGTGCCAGGGACCCGACAGGGTCAGCCTACGAGCAGTACTTC. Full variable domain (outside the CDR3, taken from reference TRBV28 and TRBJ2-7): DVKVTQSSRYLVKRTGEKVFLECVQDMDHENMFWYRQDPGLGLRLIYFSYDVKMKEKGDIPEGYSVSREKKERFSLILESASTNQTSMYLCARDPTGSAYEQYFGPGTRLTVT.